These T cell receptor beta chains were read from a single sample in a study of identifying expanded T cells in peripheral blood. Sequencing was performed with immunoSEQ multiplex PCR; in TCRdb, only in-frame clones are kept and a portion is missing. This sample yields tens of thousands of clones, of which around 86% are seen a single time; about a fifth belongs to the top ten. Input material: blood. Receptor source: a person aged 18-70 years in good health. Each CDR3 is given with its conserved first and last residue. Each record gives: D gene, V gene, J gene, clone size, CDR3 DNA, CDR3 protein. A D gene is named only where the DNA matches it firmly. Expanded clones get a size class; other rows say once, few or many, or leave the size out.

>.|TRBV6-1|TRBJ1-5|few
TGTGCCAGCGGTACAGGGATTCGTCAGCCCCAGCATTTT
CASGTGIRQPQHF
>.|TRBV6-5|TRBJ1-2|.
TGTGCCAGCAGTTCCGGGGGTAACTATGGCTACACCTTC
CASSSGGNYGYTF
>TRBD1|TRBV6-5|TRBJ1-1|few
TGTGCCAGCAGTTGGGACAGGGGGAGCACTGAAGCTTTCTTT
CASSWDRGSTEAFF
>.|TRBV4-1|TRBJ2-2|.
TGCGCCAGCAGCCAAGAGACATTCGGGGAGCTGTTTTTT
CASSQETFGELFF
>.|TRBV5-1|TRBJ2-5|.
TGCGCCAGCAGCTTGAGTCCGGGCTCCGAGACCCAGTACTTC
CASSLSPGSETQYF
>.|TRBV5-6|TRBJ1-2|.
TGTGCCAGCAGGCCTCTATATAGGGCCAACGTTGGATATGGCTACACCTTC
CASRPLYRANVGYGYTF
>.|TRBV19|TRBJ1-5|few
TGTGCCAGTAGTGTCGGGGTCAATCAGCCCCAGCATTTT
CASSVGVNQPQHF
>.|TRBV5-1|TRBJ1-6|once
TGCGCCAGCGGGACGCAGAATAATTCACCCCTCCACTTT
CASGTQNNSPLHF
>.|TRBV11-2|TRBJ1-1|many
TGTGCCAGCAGCCTTGGACAGTCTAGGGCTTTCTTT
CASSLGQSRAFF
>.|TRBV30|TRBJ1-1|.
TGTGCCTGGAATATAAACAGGGACACTGAAGCTTTCTTT
CAWNINRDTEAFF
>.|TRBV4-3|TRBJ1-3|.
TGCGCCAGCAGCCGAAGGGACCACAGGGTGATTGGAAACACCATATATTTT
CASSRRDHRVIGNTIYF
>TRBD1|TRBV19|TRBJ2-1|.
TGTGCCAGTAGTATAAGGCAGGGGGCAAGGAATGAGCAGTTCTTC
CASSIRQGARNEQFF
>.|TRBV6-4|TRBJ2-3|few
TGTGCCAGCAGCCAGGGGAGCACAGATACGCAGTATTTT
CASSQGSTDTQYF
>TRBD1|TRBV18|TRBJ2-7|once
TGTGCCAGCTCAATCGACAGGGGCAAGTACGAGCAGTACTTC
CASSIDRGKYEQYF
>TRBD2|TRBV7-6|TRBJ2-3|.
TGTGCCAGCAGCACAGGACTAGCGGGGGGGAATACGCAGTATTTT
CASSTGLAGGNTQYF
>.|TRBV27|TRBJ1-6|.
TGTGCCAGCAGTTCCGGGCAGGGGAGATCACCCCTCCACTTT
CASSSGQGRSPLHF
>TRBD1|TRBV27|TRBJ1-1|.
TGTGCCAGCAGTACCACAGGGGGCTCTGAAGCTTTCTTT
CASSTTGGSEAFF
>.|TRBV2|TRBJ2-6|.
TGTGCCAGCCTAAGGGCAGGGAGCCCCGGGGCCAACGTCCTGACTTTC
CASLRAGSPGANVLTF
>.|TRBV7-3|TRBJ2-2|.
TGTGCCAGCAGCTCCCCTAGGGGGGCAAGTATCGGGGAGCTGTTTTTT
CASSSPRGASIGELFF
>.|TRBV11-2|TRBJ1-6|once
TGTGCCAGCAGCTTAGTAGGCTTAAATAATTCACCCCTCCACTTT
CASSLVGLNNSPLHF
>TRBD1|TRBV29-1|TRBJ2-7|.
TGCAGCGCCGGGACAGGGTCCTACGAGCAGTACTTC
CSAGTGSYEQYF
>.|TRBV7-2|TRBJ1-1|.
TGTGCCAGCAGCTCCCTAGGGGGGTTTGAGAACACTGAAGCTTTCTTT
CASSSLGGFENTEAFF
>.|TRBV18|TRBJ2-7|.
TGTGCCAGCTCACCTGATCACCACGAGCAGTACTTC
CASSPDHHEQYF
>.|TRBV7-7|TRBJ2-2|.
TGTGCCAGCAGCTTATCTGAAAACACCGGGGAGCTGTTTTTT
CASSLSENTGELFF
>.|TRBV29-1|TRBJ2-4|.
TGCAGCGTTGATGGAGGGGCCGAGAAAAACATTCAGTACTTC
CSVDGGAEKNIQYF
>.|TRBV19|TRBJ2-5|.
TGTGCCAGTAGTATCGGGAGCGGGCAAGAGACCCAGTACTTC
CASSIGSGQETQYF
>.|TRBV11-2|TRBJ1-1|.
TGTGCCAGCAGCTTACAGGGAATCACTGAAGCTTTCTTT
CASSLQGITEAFF
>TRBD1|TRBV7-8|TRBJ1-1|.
TGTGCCAGCAGCGCTTGGGACAGGGGAATAAACACTGAAGCTTTCTTT
CASSAWDRGINTEAFF
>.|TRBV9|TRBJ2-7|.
TGTGCCAGCAGCGCCGGAGGGGGCGCCAACCGGGAGCAGTACTTC
CASSAGGGANREQYF
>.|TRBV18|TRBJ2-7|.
TGTGCCAGCTCACCACCGGGAGAGCAGTACTTC
CASSPPGEQYF
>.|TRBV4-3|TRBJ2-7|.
TGCGCCAGCAGCCCCTGGGAGAGCCACTACGAGCAGTACTTC
CASSPWESHYEQYF